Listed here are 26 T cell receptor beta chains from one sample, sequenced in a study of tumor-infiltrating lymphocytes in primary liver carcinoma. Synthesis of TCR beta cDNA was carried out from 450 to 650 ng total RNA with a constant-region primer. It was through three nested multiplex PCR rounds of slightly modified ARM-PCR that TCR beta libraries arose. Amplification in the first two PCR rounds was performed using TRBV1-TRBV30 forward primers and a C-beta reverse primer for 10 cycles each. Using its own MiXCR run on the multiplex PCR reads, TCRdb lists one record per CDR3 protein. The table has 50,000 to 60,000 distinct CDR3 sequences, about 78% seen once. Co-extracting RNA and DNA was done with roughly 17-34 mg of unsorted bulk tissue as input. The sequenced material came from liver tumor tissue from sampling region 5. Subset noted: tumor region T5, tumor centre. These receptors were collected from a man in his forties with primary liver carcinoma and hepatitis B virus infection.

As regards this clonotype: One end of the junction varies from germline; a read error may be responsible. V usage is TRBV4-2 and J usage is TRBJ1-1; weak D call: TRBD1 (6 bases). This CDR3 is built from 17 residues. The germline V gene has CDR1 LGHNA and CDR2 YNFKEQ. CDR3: CASSQETVGGWSIPPVF. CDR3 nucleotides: TGTGCCAGCAGCCAAGAGACCGTCGGGGGCTGGTCGATTCCTCCAGTCTTT.

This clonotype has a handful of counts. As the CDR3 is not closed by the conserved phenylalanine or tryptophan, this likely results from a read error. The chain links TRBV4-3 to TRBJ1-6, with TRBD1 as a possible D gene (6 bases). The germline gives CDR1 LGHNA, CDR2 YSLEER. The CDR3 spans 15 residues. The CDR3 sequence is CASSQDSSYNSPLHS. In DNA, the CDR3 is TGCGCCAGCAGCCAGGACAGCTCCTATAATTCGCCCCTCCACTCT.

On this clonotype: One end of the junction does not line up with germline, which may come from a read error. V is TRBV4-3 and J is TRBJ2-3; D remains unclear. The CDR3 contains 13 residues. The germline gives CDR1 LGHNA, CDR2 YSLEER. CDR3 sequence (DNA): TGCGCCATCAGCCCCCTTGCTGGGGATACGTGGTATTTT. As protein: CAISPLAGDTWYF.

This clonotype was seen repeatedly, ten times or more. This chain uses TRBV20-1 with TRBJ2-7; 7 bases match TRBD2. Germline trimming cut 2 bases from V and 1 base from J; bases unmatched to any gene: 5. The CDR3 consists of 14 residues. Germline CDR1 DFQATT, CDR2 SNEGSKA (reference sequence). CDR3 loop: CSARPGGRSYEQYF. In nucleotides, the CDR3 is TGCAGTGCTAGACCGGGCGGGAGATCCTACGAGCAGTACTTC.

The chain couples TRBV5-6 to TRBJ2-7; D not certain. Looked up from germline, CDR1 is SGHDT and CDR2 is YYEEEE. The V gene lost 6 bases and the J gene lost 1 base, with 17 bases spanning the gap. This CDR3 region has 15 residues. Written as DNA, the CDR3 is TGTGCCAGCAATCGGGCATGGATCGGGTCCTACGAGCAGTACTTC. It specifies CASNRAWIGSYEQYF. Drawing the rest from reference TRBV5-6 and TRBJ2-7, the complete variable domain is DAGVTQSPTHLIKTRGQQVTLRCSPKSGHDTVSWYQQALGQGPQFIFQYYEEEERQRGNFPDRFSGHQFPNYSSELNVNALLLGDSALYLCASNRAWIGSYEQYFGPGTRLTVT.

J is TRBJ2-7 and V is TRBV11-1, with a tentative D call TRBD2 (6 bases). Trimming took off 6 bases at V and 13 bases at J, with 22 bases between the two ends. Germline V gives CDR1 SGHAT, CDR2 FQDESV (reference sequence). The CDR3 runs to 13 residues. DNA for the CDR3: TGTGCCAGCAGGGGGAGGCGATCCTATGAGCGATACTTC. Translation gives CASRGRRSYERYF. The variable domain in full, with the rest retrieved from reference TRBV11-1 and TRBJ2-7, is EAEVAQSPRYKITEKSQAVAFWCDPISGHATLYWYRQILGQGPELLVQFQDESVVDDSQLPKDRFSAERLKGVDSTLKIQPAELGDSAMYLCASRGRRSYERYFGPGTRLTVT.

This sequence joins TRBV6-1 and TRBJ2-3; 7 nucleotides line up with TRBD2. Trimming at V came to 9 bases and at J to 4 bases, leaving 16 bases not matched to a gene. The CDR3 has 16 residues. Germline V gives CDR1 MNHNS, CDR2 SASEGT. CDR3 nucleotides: TGTGCCAGTGCTAGGAGCGGGAAGTTCCCCTCAGATACGCAGTATTTT. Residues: CASARSGKFPSDTQYF.

Here the CDR3 DNA reads TGTGCCAGCAGTCGGGTTTTCACCGAGGAACTGTTTTTT. As protein: CASSRVFTEELFF. The genes are TRBV6-1 and TRBJ2-2; no reliable D call. The CDR3 length is 13 residues. V gave up 5 bases and J gave up 14 bases, with 18 bases separating them. CDR1 and CDR2 (germline): MNHNS, SASEGT.

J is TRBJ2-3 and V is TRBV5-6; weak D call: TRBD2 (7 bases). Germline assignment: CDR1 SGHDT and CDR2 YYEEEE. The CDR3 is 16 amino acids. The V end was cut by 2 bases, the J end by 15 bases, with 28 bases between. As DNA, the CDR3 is TGTGCCAGCAGCTTTCGCGGAGGGGGGGACCGAGCTCTGCATTATTTT. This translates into CASSFRGGGDRALHYF.

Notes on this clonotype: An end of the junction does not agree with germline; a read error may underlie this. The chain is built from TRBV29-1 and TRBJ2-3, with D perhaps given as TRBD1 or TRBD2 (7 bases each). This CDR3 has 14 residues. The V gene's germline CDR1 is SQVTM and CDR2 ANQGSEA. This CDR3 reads CSVEGASGTDTQYF. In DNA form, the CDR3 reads TGTAGCGTTGAGGGGGCTAGCGGAACAGATACGCAGTATTTT.

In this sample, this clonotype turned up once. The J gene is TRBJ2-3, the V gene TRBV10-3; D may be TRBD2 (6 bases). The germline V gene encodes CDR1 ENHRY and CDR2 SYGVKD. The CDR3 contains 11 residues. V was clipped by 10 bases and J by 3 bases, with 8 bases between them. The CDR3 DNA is TGTGCCACCCGGGAGACAGATACGCAGTATTTT. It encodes CATRETDTQYF.

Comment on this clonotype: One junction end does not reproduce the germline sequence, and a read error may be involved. Written as DNA, the CDR3 is TGTGACTGGAGTGTGCGACAGGAGCTCTCTGGGGCCAACGTCCTGACTTTC. The encoded protein is CDWSVRQELSGANVLTF. The rearrangement joins TRBV30 to TRBJ2-6; the D gene is possibly TRBD1 (6 bases). Germline V CDR1 and CDR2: GTSNPN, SVGIG (reference sequence). CDR3 length: 17 residues.

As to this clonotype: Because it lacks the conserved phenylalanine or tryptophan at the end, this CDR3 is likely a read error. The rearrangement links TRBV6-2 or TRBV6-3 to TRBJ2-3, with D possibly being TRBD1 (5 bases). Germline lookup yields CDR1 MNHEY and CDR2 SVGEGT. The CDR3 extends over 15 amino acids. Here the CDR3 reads CASSRQRTLLDTQYI. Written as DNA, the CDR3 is TGTGCCAGCAGTAGACAAAGGACACTTTTGGATACACAGTATATT.

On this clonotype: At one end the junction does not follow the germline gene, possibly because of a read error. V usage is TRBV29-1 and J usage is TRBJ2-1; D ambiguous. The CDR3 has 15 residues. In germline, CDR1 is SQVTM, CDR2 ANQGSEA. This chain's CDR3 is CSVDLSKANANEQLF. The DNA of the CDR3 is TGCAGCGTTGATCTTTCTAAGGCCAATGCCAATGAGCAGCTCTTC.

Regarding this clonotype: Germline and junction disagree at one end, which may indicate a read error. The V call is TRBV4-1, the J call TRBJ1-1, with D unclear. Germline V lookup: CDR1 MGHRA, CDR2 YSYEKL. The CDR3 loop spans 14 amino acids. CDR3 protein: CASSQDVVNTEAFF. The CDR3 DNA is TGCGCTAGCAGCCAAGATGTAGTAAACACTGAAGCTTTCTTT.

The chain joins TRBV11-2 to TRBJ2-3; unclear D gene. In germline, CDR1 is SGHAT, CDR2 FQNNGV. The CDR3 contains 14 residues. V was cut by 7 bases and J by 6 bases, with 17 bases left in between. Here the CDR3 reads CASNISRQGDTQYF. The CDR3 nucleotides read TGTGCCAGCAACATAAGCCGACAAGGGGATACGCAGTATTTT.

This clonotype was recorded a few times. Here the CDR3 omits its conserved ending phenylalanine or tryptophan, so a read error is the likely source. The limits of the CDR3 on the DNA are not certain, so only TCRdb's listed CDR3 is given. CDR3 in amino acids: CASTPLADQRVEYI. The chain employs TRBV28 and TRBJ2-7; the table gives TRBD1 as D, unverified against the DNA. Looked up from germline, CDR1 is MDHEN and CDR2 is SYDVKM. The CDR3 region is 14 residues in length, termini included.

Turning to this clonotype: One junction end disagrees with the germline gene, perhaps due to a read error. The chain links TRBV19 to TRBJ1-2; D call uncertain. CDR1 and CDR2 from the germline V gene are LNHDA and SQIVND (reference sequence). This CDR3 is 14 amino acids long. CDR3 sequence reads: CASRKTASGYGHTF. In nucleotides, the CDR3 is TGTGCCAGTAGAAAGACCGCCTCGGGATATGGCCACACCTTC.

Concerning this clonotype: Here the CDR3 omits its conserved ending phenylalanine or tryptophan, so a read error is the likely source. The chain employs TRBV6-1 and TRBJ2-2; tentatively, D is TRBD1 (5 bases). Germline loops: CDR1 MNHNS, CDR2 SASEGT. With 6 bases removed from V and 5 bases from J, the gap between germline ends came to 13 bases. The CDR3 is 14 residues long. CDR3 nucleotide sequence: TGTGCCAGCAGGTCTTGGACACCTACCGGGGAGCTGTTTTAT. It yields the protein CASRSWTPTGELFY.

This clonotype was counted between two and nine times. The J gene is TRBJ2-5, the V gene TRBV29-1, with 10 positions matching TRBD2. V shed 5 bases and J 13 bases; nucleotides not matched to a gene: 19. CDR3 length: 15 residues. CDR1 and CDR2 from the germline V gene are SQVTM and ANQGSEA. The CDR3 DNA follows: TGCAGCGTTTCCTTACTAGCGGGAAGGGGAGGGACTCGGTACTTC. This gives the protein CSVSLLAGRGGTRYF.

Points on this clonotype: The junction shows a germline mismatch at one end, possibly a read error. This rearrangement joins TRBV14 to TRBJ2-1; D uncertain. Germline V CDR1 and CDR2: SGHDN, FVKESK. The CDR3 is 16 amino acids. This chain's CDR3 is CASSAIVGWVNNEQFF. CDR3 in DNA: TGTGCCAGCAGTGCCATAGTGGGATGGGTAAACAATGAACAGTTCTTC. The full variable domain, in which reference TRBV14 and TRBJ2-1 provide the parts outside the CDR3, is EAGVTQFPSHSVIEKGQTVTLRCDPISGHDNLYWYRRVMGKEIKFLLHFVKESKQDESGMPNNRFLAERTGGTYSTLKVQPAELEDSGVYFCASSAIVGWVNNEQFFGPGTRLTVL.

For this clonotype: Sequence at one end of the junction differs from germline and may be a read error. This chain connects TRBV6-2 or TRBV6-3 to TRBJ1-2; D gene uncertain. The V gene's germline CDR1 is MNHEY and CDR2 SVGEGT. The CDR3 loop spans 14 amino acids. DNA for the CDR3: TGTGCCAGCAACTCAGGACCAATGAACTATGTCTACACCTTC. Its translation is CASNSGPMNYVYTF.

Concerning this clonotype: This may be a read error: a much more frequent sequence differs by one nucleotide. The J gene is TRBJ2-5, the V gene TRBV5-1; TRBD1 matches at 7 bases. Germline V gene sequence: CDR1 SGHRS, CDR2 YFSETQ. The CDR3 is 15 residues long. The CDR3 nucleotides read TGCGCCACCCAAACCGGACAGGAGGCCCAGGAGACCCAGCACTTC. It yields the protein CATQTGQEAQETQHF. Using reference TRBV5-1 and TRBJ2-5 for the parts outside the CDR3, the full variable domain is KAGVTQTPRYLIKTRGQQVTLSCSPISGHRSVSWYQQTPGQGLQFLFEYFSETQRNKGNFPGRFSGRQFSNSRSEMNVSTLELGDSALYLCATQTGQEAQETQHFGPGTRLLVL.

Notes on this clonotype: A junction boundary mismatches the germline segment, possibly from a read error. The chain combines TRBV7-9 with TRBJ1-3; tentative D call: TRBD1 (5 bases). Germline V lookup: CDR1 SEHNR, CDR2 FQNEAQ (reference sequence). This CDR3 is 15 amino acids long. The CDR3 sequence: CASNLDSHSGNTIHF. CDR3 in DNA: TGTGCCAGCAACTTAGACAGCCACTCTGGAAACACCATACATTTT.

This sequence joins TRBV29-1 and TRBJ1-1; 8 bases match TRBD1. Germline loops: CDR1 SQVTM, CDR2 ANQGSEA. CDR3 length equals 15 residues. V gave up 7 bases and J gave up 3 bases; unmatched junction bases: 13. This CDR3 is CSGGQEGYQYTEAFF. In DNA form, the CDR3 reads TGCAGCGGGGGACAGGAAGGATATCAGTACACTGAAGCTTTCTTT.

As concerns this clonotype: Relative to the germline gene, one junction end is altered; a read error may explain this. CDR3: CARSQPNQIYEQYF. As DNA, the CDR3 is TGCGCCAGAAGCCAACCAAACCAGATCTACGAGCAATACTTC. The rearrangement links TRBV4-1 to TRBJ2-7; D uncertain. The CDR3 runs to 14 residues. CDR1 is MGHRA and CDR2 is YSYEKL in the germline V gene.